A few counts support the clone carrying this T cell receptor beta chain. What it binds is unknown. Germline DNA was also extracted, and blood RNA derived from unsorted whole blood. After removal of 7 bases from V and 5 bases from J, the junction contained 11 bases not matched to a gene. This CDR3 region has 17 residues. The germline gives CDR1 SQVTM, CDR2 ANQGSEA. This entry is derived from a study of tumor-infiltrating lymphocytes in primary liver carcinoma. Study-wide results and caveats: There was no comparison of CD4+ and CD8+ repertoires, as samples were bulk unsorted.

Researchers generated TCR beta cDNA from about 0.5 ug of total RNA, relying on a constant-region primer. ARM-PCR, slightly modified, supplied the TCR beta libraries through three nested multiplex PCR rounds. The two initial PCR rounds, nine to eleven cycles each, used TRBV1-TRBV30 forward and C-beta reverse primers. TCRdb independently ran MiXCR on the multiplex PCR reads; one entry per CDR3 protein. The data show a few hundred thousand distinct CDR3 sequences, nearly 60% seen once. Sequencing was performed on peripheral blood. This chain connects TRBV29-1 to TRBJ2-1, with 16 bases lining up with TRBD2. This TCR was recovered from a woman aged 30 to 39 with primary liver carcinoma and hepatitis B virus infection. The CDR3 region is CSAPGTSGRAAHNEQFF. The CDR3 DNA is TGCAGCGCGCCCGGGACTAGCGGGAGGGCCGCCCACAATGAGCAGTTCTTC.